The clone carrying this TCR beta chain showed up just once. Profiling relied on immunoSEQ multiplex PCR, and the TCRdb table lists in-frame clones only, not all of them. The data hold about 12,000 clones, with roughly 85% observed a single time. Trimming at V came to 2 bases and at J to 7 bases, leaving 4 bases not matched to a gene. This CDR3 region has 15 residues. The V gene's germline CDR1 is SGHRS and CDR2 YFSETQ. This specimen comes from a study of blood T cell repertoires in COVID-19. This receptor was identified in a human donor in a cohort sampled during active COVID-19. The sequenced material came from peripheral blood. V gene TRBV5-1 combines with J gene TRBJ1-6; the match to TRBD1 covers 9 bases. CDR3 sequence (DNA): TGCGCCAGCAGCTTAGGGACAGGGTCAAATTCACCCCTCCACTTT. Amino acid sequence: CASSLGTGSNSPLHF.